This T cell receptor beta chain appears in the sequencing data of a study of blood T cell repertoires in COVID-19. Study overall: There were acute and convalescent COVID-19 samples, and they came from the United States, Italy and Spain. From T cells, B-cell-depleted T cells, or PBMCs came the material, which was cDNA or gDNA.

J lost 5 bases, V lost 0 bases, and 4 bases had no gene match. The CDR3 has 15 residues. Germline V gene data show CDR1 as SGDLS and CDR2 as YYNGEE. Methods used by the authors: Estimates of nucleated cell counts were drawn from the amplification of reference gene primers. Libraries were prepared by immunoSEQ multiplex PCR; TCRdb keeps only in-frame clonotypes and omits some of them. Clonal size and the V and J genes are those of that table, whereas D and trimming came from the DNA. The sample yields roughly 86,000 clones, 91% seen once. Sequencing used peripheral blood. The receptor's source is a woman aged 50 to 60 in a cohort sampled during active COVID-19. The rearrangement links TRBV9 to TRBJ2-5; 10 bases fit TRBD2. Here the CDR3 reads CASSVALAGLETQYF. CDR3 nucleotides: TGTGCCAGCAGCGTAGCACTAGCGGGACTGGAGACCCAGTACTTC.